The present TCR beta chain was sequenced within a study of spatial heterogeneity in lung cancer. Via MiXCR, TCRdb re-called the 5' RACE reads, giving one row per CDR3 protein. The data contain around 3,100 distinct CDR3 sequences, 8% of them singletons. Study-wide results and caveats: Tumor mutation counts were tracked by expanded intratumoral alpha and beta TCR counts.

Time point denoted: sample taken at primary tumor resection. CDR1 is MDHEN, CDR2 SYDVKM, per germline. The length of the CDR3 is 13 residues. With 6 bases removed from V and 3 bases from J, the gap between germline ends came to 12 bases. Within the sample, this clonotype is medium-sized. The antigen is not known. The sequencing used lung tumor tissue, collected at surgery. The source is a male donor with early-stage non-small cell lung cancer. The rearrangement links TRBV28 to TRBJ2-7, with D maybe TRBD2 (5 bases). The CDR3 DNA follows: TGTGCCAGCAGCCCCCCGGCGGGCTACGAGCAGTACTTC. This gives the protein CASSPPAGYEQYF.